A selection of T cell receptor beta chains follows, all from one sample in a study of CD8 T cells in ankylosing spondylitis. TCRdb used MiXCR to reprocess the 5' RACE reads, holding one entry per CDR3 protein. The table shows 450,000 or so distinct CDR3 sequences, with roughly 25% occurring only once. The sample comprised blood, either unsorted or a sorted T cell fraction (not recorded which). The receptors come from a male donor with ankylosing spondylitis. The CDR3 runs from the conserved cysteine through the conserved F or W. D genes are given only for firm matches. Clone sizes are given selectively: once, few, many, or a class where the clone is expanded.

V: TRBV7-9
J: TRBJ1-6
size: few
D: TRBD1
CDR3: CASSLTGVDSPLHF
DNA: TGTGCCAGCAGCTTGACAGGGGTGGATTCACCCCTCCACTTT

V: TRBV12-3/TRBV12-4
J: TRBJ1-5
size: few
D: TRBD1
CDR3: CASRRDRENQPQHF
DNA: TGTGCCAGCAGACGGGACAGGGAGAATCAGCCCCAGCATTTT

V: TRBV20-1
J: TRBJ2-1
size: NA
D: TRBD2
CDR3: CSARDPAGGINEQFF
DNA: TGCAGTGCTAGAGATCCAGCGGGAGGAATTAATGAGCAGTTCTTC

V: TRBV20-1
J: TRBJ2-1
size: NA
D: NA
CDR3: CSASLALFHEQFF
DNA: TGCAGTGCTAGTCTGGCTCTGTTTCATGAGCAGTTCTTC

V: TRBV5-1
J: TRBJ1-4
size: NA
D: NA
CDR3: CASSLGSRGEKLFF
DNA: TGCGCCAGCAGCTTGGGCAGCCGAGGGGAAAAACTGTTTTTT

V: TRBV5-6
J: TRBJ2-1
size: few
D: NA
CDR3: CASSVSGQEQFF
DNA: TGTGCCAGCAGCGTATCCGGTCAAGAGCAGTTCTTC

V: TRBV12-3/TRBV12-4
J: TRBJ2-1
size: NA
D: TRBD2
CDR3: CASSLVVSSGRAPGYNEQFF
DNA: TGTGCCAGCAGTTTAGTGGTATCGAGCGGGAGGGCCCCGGGCTACAATGAGCAGTTCTTC

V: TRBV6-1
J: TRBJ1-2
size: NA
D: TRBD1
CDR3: CASSSDRGHGDYGYTF
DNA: TGTGCCAGCAGCTCCGACAGGGGCCATGGTGACTATGGCTACACCTTC

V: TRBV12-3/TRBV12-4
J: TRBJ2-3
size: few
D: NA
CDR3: CASTPWDLSTDTQYF
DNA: TGTGCCAGCACCCCGTGGGATCTTAGCACAGATACGCAGTATTTT

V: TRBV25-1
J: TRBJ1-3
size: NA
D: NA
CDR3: CASSEWPGTGNTIYF
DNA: TGTGCCAGCAGTGAATGGCCAGGGACGGGAAACACCATATATTTT

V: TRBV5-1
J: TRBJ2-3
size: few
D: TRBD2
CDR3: CASSPGTSSSQDTQYF
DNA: TGCGCCAGCAGCCCGGGGACTAGCTCTTCTCAAGATACGCAGTATTTT

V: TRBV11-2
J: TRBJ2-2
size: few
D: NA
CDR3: CASSAKGVTGWANTGELFF
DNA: TGTGCCAGCAGTGCCAAGGGGGTCACGGGTTGGGCGAACACCGGGGAGCTGTTTTTT

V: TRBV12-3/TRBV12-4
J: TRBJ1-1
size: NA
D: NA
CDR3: CASSALRGTFSTEAFF
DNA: TGTGCCAGCAGCGCCCTCCGGGGGACCTTTAGCACTGAAGCTTTCTTT

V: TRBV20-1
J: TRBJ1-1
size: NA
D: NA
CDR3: CSASPRLANTEAFF
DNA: TGCAGTGCTAGTCCCCGATTGGCGAACACTGAAGCTTTCTTT

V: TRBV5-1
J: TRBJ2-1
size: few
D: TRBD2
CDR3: CASSFGAGGAYNEQFF
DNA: TGCGCCAGCAGCTTTGGGGCGGGAGGCGCCTACAATGAGCAGTTCTTC

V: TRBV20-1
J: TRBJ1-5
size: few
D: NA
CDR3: CSAREAGQPQHF
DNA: TGCAGTGCTAGAGAGGCCGGTCAGCCCCAGCATTTT

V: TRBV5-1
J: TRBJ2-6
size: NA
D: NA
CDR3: CASSSVPSGANVLTF
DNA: TGCGCCAGCAGCTCCGTCCCCTCTGGGGCCAACGTCCTGACTTTC

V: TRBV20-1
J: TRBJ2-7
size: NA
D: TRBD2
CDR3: CSACLAGRGEQYF
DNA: TGCAGTGCTTGTTTAGCGGGGCGGGGCGAGCAGTACTTC

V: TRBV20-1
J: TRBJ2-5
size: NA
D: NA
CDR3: CSATPFSGQETQYF
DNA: TGCAGTGCTACACCTTTTTCAGGGCAAGAGACCCAGTACTTC

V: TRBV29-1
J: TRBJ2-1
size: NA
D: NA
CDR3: CSVERQMEAFF
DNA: TGCAGCGTTGAGCGGCAGATGGAGGCGTTCTTC

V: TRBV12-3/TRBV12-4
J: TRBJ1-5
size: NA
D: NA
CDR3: CASSFGGAGNQPQHF
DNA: TGTGCCAGCAGTTTCGGGGGGGCTGGGAATCAGCCCCAGCATTTT

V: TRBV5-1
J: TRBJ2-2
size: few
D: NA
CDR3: CASSNQGSNAGELFF
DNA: TGCGCCAGCAGCAACCAGGGATCCAACGCCGGGGAGCTGTTTTTT

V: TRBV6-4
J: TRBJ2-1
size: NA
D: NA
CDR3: CASQRAIGNNEQFF
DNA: TGTGCCAGCCAAAGGGCCATTGGAAACAATGAGCAGTTCTTC

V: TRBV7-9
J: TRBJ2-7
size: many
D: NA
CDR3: CASSLGQVEQYF
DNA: TGTGCCAGCAGCTTAGGACAGGTAGAGCAGTACTTC

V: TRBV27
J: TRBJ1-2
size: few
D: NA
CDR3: CASSKLQAGDYGYTF
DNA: TGTGCCAGCAGCAAACTACAGGCAGGGGACTATGGCTACACCTTC

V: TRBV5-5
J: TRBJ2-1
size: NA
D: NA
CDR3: CASSSDPRNEQFF
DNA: TGTGCCAGCAGCTCAGACCCGAGAAATGAGCAGTTCTTC

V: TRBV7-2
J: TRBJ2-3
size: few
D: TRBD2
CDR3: CASSPSAGAGDTQYF
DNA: TGTGCCAGCAGCCCGTCAGCGGGAGCGGGAGATACGCAGTATTTT

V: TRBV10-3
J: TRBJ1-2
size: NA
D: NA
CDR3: CAISDGAYGYTF
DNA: TGTGCCATCAGTGATGGCGCGTATGGCTACACCTTC

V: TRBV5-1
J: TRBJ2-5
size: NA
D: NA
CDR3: CASSSGQPGETQYF
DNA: TGCGCCAGCAGCTCTGGACAGCCTGGGGAGACCCAGTACTTC

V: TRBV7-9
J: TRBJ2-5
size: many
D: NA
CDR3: CASSTRETQYF
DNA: TGTGCCAGCAGCACGCGGGAGACCCAGTACTTC

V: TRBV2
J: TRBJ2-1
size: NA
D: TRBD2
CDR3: CASSDTPGLAADNEQLF
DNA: TGTGCCAGCAGTGATACCCCGGGACTAGCGGCGGACAATGAGCAGCTCTTC

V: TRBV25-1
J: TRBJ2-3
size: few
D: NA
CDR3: CASSENPKGLQNTQYF
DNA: TGTGCCAGCAGTGAAAACCCCAAGGGTTTACAAAATACGCAGTATTTT

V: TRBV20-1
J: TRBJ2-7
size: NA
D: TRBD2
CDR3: CSGRLAGGHEQYF
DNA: TGCAGTGGCAGACTAGCGGGAGGGCACGAGCAGTACTTC

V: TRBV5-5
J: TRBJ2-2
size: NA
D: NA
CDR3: CASSLFRERTGELFF
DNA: TGTGCCAGCAGCTTGTTTCGGGAGAGGACCGGGGAGCTGTTTTTT

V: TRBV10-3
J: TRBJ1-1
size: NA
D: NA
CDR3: CAISDHRENTEAFF
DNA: TGTGCCATCAGTGACCACAGGGAAAACACTGAAGCTTTCTTT

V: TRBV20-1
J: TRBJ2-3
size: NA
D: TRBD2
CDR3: CSARGKPREASTDTQYF
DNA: TGCAGTGCTAGAGGCAAACCGCGGGAGGCGAGCACAGATACGCAGTATTTT

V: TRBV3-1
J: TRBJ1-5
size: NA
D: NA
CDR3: CASSQTVSNQPQHF
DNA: TGTGCCAGCAGCCAAACGGTTAGCAATCAGCCCCAGCATTTT

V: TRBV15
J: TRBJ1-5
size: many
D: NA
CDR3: CATSRGIKQGRNQPQHF
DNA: TGTGCCACCAGCAGGGGGATTAAACAGGGTCGGAATCAGCCCCAGCATTTT

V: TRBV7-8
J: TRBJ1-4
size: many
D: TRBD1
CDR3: CASSPRDRVEKLFF
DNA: TGTGCCAGCAGCCCCCGGGACAGGGTTGAAAAACTGTTTTTT

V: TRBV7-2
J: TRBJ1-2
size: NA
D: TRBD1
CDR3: CASSLRTGTSDGYTF
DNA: TGTGCCAGCAGCCTCCGGACAGGCACGTCGGATGGCTACACCTTC

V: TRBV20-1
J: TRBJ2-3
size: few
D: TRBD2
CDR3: CSATLAGGPRADTQYF
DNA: TGCAGTGCTACTCTAGCGGGAGGGCCACGGGCAGATACGCAGTATTTT

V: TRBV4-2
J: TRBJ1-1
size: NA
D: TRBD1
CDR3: CASSPLAGGNTEAFF
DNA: TGTGCCAGCAGCCCTCTGGCAGGGGGCAACACTGAAGCTTTCTTT

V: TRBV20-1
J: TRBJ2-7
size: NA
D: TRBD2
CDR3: CSAFSGRAGEQYF
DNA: TGCAGTGCCTTTAGCGGGAGGGCCGGGGAGCAGTACTTC

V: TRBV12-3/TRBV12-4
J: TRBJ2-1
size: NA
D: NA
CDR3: CASSLLGTGFDEQFF
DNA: TGTGCCAGCAGTTTATTGGGGACCGGCTTCGATGAGCAGTTCTTC

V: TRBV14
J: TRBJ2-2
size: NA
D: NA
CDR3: CASSQEYSANTGELFF
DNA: TGTGCCAGCAGCCAAGAGTACAGCGCGAACACCGGGGAGCTGTTTTTT

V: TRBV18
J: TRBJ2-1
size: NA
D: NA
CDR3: CASSPQTRTDEQFF
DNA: TGTGCCAGCTCACCACAAACCCGGACGGATGAGCAGTTCTTC

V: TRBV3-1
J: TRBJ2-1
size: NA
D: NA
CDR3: CASLGRGGNNEQFF
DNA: TGTGCCAGCCTCGGGCGGGGAGGTAACAATGAGCAGTTCTTC

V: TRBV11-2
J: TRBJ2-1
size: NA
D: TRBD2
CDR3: CASERASGRSPQGHEQFF
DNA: TGTGCCAGTGAAAGGGCCAGCGGGAGATCTCCTCAAGGTCATGAGCAGTTCTTC

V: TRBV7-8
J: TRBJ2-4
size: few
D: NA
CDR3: CASSSLGGASLAKNIQYF
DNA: TGTGCCAGCAGCTCACTGGGGGGGGCGAGCCTAGCCAAAAACATTCAGTACTTC